The 12 T cell receptor beta chains given below trace back to one sample, sequenced in a study of shared clonotypes between healthy human individuals. Clones were read by immunoSEQ multiplex PCR, and TCRdb kept only the in-frame ones, dropping some. This sample has roughly 720,000 clones, with 90% found just once. Material for sequencing was memory CD8+ T cells from PBMCs. The subset is: CD45RO+ cells pooled with CCR7-negative TemRA cells. These receptors were collected from a man younger than 35 in good health. Some clones in this sample may be carry-over from other donors' samples.

In its sample, this clone was seen once. The rearrangement uses TRBV11-2 and TRBJ1-5; D gene unclear. CDR3 length: 14 amino acids. The V end lost 5 bases, the J end lost 5 bases, and 13 bases lay between the germline ends. The V gene's germline CDR1 is SGHAT and CDR2 FQNNGV. CDR3 region: CASSPAGIHQPQHF. In nucleotides, the CDR3 is TGTGCCAGCAGCCCCGCCGGTATCCATCAGCCCCAGCATTTT.

The V gene is TRBV27, the J gene TRBJ2-7; TRBD1 matches at 9 bases. The CDR3 contains 16 residues. Germline V gene sequence: CDR1 MNHEY, CDR2 SMNVEV (reference sequence). V shed 3 bases, J shed 5 bases, and the junction held 11 bases outside the gene matches. CDR3 sequence reads: CASSLSPGTGYHEQYF. CDR3 DNA sequence: TGTGCCAGCAGTTTGTCCCCCGGGACAGGGTACCACGAGCAGTACTTC.

This clone appeared once. V is TRBV4-1 and J is TRBJ2-1, with 8 bases fitting TRBD2. CDR1 is MGHRA and CDR2 is YSYEKL in the germline V gene. The length of the CDR3 is 15 residues. J gave up 4 bases and V 1 base, and 3 bases lay outside the gene matches. The CDR3 region is CASSQVREVYNEQFF. The DNA of the CDR3 is TGCGCCAGCAGCCAAGTGCGGGAGGTTTACAATGAGCAGTTCTTC.

The rearrangement joins TRBV11-2 to TRBJ2-7, with TRBD2 matching over 9 bases. V was clipped by 6 bases and J by 4 bases; unmatched bases: 7. This CDR3 is built from 14 residues. Germline CDR1 reads SGHAT; CDR2 reads FQNNGV. CDR3 loop: CASSGAGGDYEQYF. In nucleotides, the CDR3 is TGTGCCAGCAGTGGGGCGGGAGGGGATTACGAGCAGTACTTC.

The V call is TRBV27, the J call TRBJ2-1; D is unclear. Trimming removed 5 bases from V and 6 bases from J, with 17 bases in between. Germline V gene data show CDR1 as MNHEY and CDR2 as SMNVEV (reference sequence). The CDR3 is made up of 15 amino acids. The chain's CDR3 is CASSGSGSNSNEQFF. The CDR3 DNA reads as TGTGCCAGCAGTGGAAGTGGGTCCAACTCCAATGAGCAGTTCTTC.

The J gene is TRBJ1-2, the V gene TRBV5-6; D unclear. Germline V gene data show CDR1 as SGHDT and CDR2 as YYEEEE. Deletions cut 4 bases from V and 6 bases from J, with 16 bases between. The CDR3 length is 14 residues. CDR3 protein: CASSPDVSRDGYTF. In DNA form, the CDR3 reads TGTGCCAGCAGCCCGGACGTCTCTCGGGATGGCTACACCTTC.

The V gene is TRBV27, the J gene TRBJ1-2; possible D gene TRBD1, 6 bases. Germline V gives CDR1 MNHEY, CDR2 SMNVEV (reference sequence). Trimming stripped 5 bases from V and 3 bases from J, with 19 bases between. This CDR3 region has 16 residues. CDR3 amino acids: CASSPLPTDRDYGYTF. In DNA form, the CDR3 reads TGTGCCAGCAGTCCCCTACCCACGGACAGAGACTATGGCTACACCTTC.

Regarding this clone: The junction departs from germline at one end; a sequencing error may be responsible. The rearrangement links TRBV9 to TRBJ2-1, with D perhaps TRBD2 (6 bases). This CDR3 is 12 amino acids long. Germline V gene sequence: CDR1 SGDLS, CDR2 YYNGEE. In DNA form, the CDR3 reads TGTGCCGGCAGTCAGGGAGGCAATGAGCAGTTCTTC. It codes for CAGSQGGNEQFF.

CDR3 coding DNA: TGTGCCAGCAGTTTCCCCCGTATGACAGGGTCCTATAATTCACCCCTCCACTTT. It yields the protein CASSFPRMTGSYNSPLHF. The chain links TRBV28 to TRBJ1-6; 7 bases agree with TRBD1. The CDR3 is 18 amino acids. CDR1 MDHEN and CDR2 SYDVKM come from the germline V gene. J was trimmed by 1 base and V by 3 bases; bases with no gene match: 9.

The V and J genes are TRBV7-9 and TRBJ2-7; TRBD1 matches 10 bases. CDR3 length: 16 amino acids. With 4 bases clipped from V and 5 bases from J, the junction kept 11 bases outside the gene matches. Germline CDR1 SEHNR, CDR2 FQNEAQ (reference sequence). CDR3 amino acids: CASSWNRDRGSHEQYF. In DNA, the CDR3 is TGTGCCAGCAGCTGGAACCGGGACAGGGGATCCCACGAGCAGTACTTC.

This sequence joins TRBV5-1 and TRBJ2-3; the D gene could be TRBD1 or TRBD2 (7 bases each). V lost 4 bases and J 4 bases, leaving 16 bases between the germline ends. The CDR3 covers 15 residues. Looked up from germline, CDR1 is SGHRS and CDR2 is YFSETQ. DNA for the CDR3: TGCGCCAGCAGCCCGCGGGACAGCGGGGCAGATACGCAGTATTTT. Protein sequence: CASSPRDSGADTQYF.

This clone was seen once. V is TRBV27 and J is TRBJ2-7; D possibly corresponds to TRBD2 (5 bases). This CDR3 has 11 amino acids. Between the trimmed V and J ends, which lost 6 bases and 4 bases, there was a span of 7 bases. The V gene's germline CDR1 is MNHEY and CDR2 SMNVEV (reference sequence). CDR3 sequence (DNA): TGTGCCAGCAGGGAGGATTACGAGCAGTACTTC. It specifies CASREDYEQYF.